Presented here are 7 T cell receptor beta chains from one specimen sequenced in a study of cytotoxic CD8 clonotypes in ibrutinib-treated CLL (dated by TCRdb to the early 2020s). The library was produced with the immunoSEQ multiplex PCR assay. Not all clones reach the TCRdb copy of this immuneACCESS table, which keeps in-frame sequences only. Checked studies attribute under half of the gap to unresolved V genes and leave the rest unexplained. This sample lists about 25,000 clones; about two thirds were detected once. The biggest ten clones account for just over 50% of the sample. In light of the paper, this sample's time point label describes: progressive disease on ibrutinib. This material consisted of PBMCs, taken at disease progression, from a patient treated with ibrutinib. These TCRs come from a human donor with chronic lymphocytic leukemia.

The rearrangement links TRBV4-1 to TRBJ1-4; tentative D call: TRBD1 (6 bases). This CDR3 region has 16 residues. CDR1 is MGHRA and CDR2 is YSYEKL in the germline V gene. With 4 bases removed from V and 5 bases from J, the gap between germline ends came to 17 bases. The DNA of the CDR3 is TGCGCCAGCAGCCTAGTAGGATCTCAGGGGAATGAAAAACTGTTTTTT. It yields the protein CASSLVGSQGNEKLFF.

This clone was detected only once. This sequence joins TRBV13 and TRBJ2-3; 9 nucleotides align to TRBD1. This CDR3 spans 15 amino acids. Germline trimming cut 5 bases from V and 4 bases from J; bases unmatched to any gene: 7. Germline V CDR1 and CDR2: PRHDT, FYEKMQ (reference sequence). Here the CDR3 DNA reads TGTGCCAGCAGCCCCTCGGGACAGGGCCCAGATACGCAGTATTTT. Translated, it gives CASSPSGQGPDTQYF.

This clone was counted once. The chain recombines TRBV27 with TRBJ1-5, with 7 bases matching TRBD1. Trimming cost V 7 bases and J 0 bases; bases outside gene matches: 15. Germline V gives CDR1 MNHEY, CDR2 SMNVEV (reference sequence). The CDR3 consists of 18 residues. CDR3: CASNKPGDSRGSNQPQHF. As DNA, the CDR3 is TGTGCCAGCAATAAACCCGGGGACAGCCGAGGTAGCAATCAGCCCCAGCATTTT.

This clone was detected a few times. This chain uses TRBV2 with TRBJ2-7; 12 bases are a match to TRBD1. CDR1 and CDR2 from the germline V gene are SNHLY and FYNNEI. This CDR3 has 18 residues. Trimming removed 4 bases from V and 5 bases from J; junction bases left unmatched: 15. CDR3: CASSAEIRPGTGGHEQYF. In DNA form, the CDR3 reads TGTGCCAGCAGTGCCGAAATCAGGCCCGGGACAGGGGGCCACGAGCAGTACTTC.

This clone showed up just a few times. V usage is TRBV7-6 and J usage is TRBJ2-7; D call uncertain. Germline V gene data show CDR1 as SGHVS and CDR2 as FNYEAQ. The CDR3 has 12 residues. Trimming left V 5 bases short and J 3 bases short, with 8 bases between. CDR3 amino acids: CASSNQRYEQYF. CDR3 nucleotides: TGTGCCAGCAGCAATCAGCGCTACGAGCAGTACTTC. Variable domain in full (rest from reference TRBV7-6 and TRBJ2-7): GAGVSQSPRYKVTKRGQDVALRCDPISGHVSLYWYRQALGQGPEFLTYFNYEAQQDKSGLPNDRFSAERPEGSISTLTIQRTEQRDSAMYRCASSNQRYEQYFGPGTRLTVT.

The chain joins TRBV25-1 to TRBJ1-1; D not resolved. The V and J ends lost 7 bases and 4 bases respectively, with 7 bases between them. CDR1 and CDR2 (germline): MGHDK, SYGVNS. The CDR3 covers 11 residues. The CDR3 coding sequence is TGTGCCAGCATCCAAGCCACTGAAGCTTTCTTT. It encodes CASIQATEAFF.

V is TRBV25-1 and J is TRBJ1-5; D gene unclear. From germline, CDR1 is MGHDK and CDR2 SYGVNS. The CDR3 extends over 13 amino acids. V was trimmed by 3 bases and J by 5 bases, leaving 8 bases between them. The CDR3 reads CASSEDPYQPQHF. CDR3 DNA sequence: TGTGCCAGCAGTGAGGACCCTTATCAGCCCCAGCATTTT. Filled out from reference TRBV25-1 and TRBJ1-5, the complete variable domain reads EADIYQTPRYLVIGTGKKITLECSQTMGHDKMYWYQQDPGMELHLIHYSYGVNSTEKGDLSSESTVSRIRTEHFPLTLESARPSHTSQYLCASSEDPYQPQHFGDGTRLSIL.